This note documents a single TCR beta chain sequence. The antigen is not known. The data are from a study of fetal regulatory T cell absence and autoimmunity. Study results and caveats: Pancreas TCRs were oligoclonally enriched versus cord blood, some clones over 80-fold. In IPEX syndrome, oligoclonal enrichment was read as supporting prenatal antigen-driven autoimmunity in the pancreas. Cord blood and pancreas showed broadly similar TRB gene family usage.

The assay was run at survey level. The protocol was immunoSEQ multiplex PCR, while the TCRdb copy is restricted to in-frame clones and leaves out a portion. This sample has about 50,000 clones, with around 83% found just once. CDR1 and CDR2 from the germline V gene are SQVTM and ANQGSEA. The CDR3 spans 14 residues. V gave up 3 bases and J gave up 6 bases; unmatched junction bases: 4. The TCR comes from a newborn boy with IPEX syndrome. What was sequenced was cord blood. The rearrangement links TRBV29-1 to TRBJ2-7, with 14 bases fitting TRBD2. The CDR3 DNA is TGCAGCGTTGACGGGACTAGCGGGAGCTTCGAGCAGTACTTC. Encoded protein: CSVDGTSGSFEQYF.